Listed here is a single TCR beta chain. Among the donors, all were Caucasian adults who lived in Nashville, Tennessee. The record originates from a study of shared clonotypes between healthy human individuals. Measured with immunoSEQ multiplex PCR; TCRdb has only the in-frame clones, and not every one. The table includes 490,000 or so clones, about 79% detected once. This CDR3 contains 14 residues. J lost 1 base, V lost 6 bases, and 5 bases had no gene match. From germline, CDR1 is SGHVS and CDR2 FQNEAQ. The clonotype comes from a middle-aged woman in good health. Some clones in this sample may be carry-over from other donors' samples. The chain has TRBV7-8 and TRBJ1-1; 7 bases align to TRBD1. Material for sequencing was PBMCs. This chain's CDR3 is CASSPGTANTEAFF. DNA for the CDR3: TGTGCCAGCAGTCCCGGGACAGCGAACACTGAAGCTTTCTTT.